This T cell receptor (beta chain) comes out of a study of shared clonotypes between healthy human individuals. CD45RO-negative, CCR7-selected cells formed the naive CD8 fraction, which excluded terminally differentiated effector memory CD45RA+ cells. Assay execution proceeded at the deep level. Splitting of each subset's genomic DNA was done evenly across several immunoSEQ plates. Method: immunoSEQ multiplex PCR; TCRdb's copy keeps in-frame clones and lacks some. The sample contains millions of clones, about 94% of which appear only once. The clonotype originates from a man aged 18 to 30 in good health. Sequenced sample: naive CD8+ T cells sorted from blood.

The chain's CDR3 is CASSLGSEGSGANVLTF. As DNA, the CDR3 is TGTGCCAGCAGCTTAGGCTCCGAAGGCTCTGGGGCCAACGTCCTGACTTTC. V and J are TRBV7-9 and TRBJ2-6; D gene uncertain. The CDR3 is 17 residues long. Germline CDR1 SEHNR, CDR2 FQNEAQ (reference sequence). V shed 1 base and J shed 0 bases, with 10 bases lying between them.